Each of the 16 T cell receptor beta chains below was sequenced from the same sample in a study of CD4 T cells in relation to SARS-CoV-2 and coronaviruses. The unexposed donors gave CD4+ T cells in about 2010-2019, prior to COVID-19. Isolation of CD4+ T cells took place after about eleven days in culture. For these TCRs, the target antigens are not known. Produced via immunoSEQ multiplex PCR; TCRdb's table is partial and in-frame only. The sample carries roughly 16,000 clones, over 80% recorded once. The sample comprised CD4+ T cells from PBMCs, cultured in vitro. These TCRs come from a human donor in good health.

The chain recombines TRBV6-1 with TRBJ2-4; 8 bases are a match to TRBD1. The CDR3 length is 16 residues. From germline, CDR1 is MNHNS and CDR2 SASEGT. The junction had 10 bases not matched to a gene; V was cut back by 3 bases and J by 6 bases. The CDR3 loop reads CASSEGAGGGGNIQYF. The CDR3 nucleotides read TGTGCCAGCAGTGAGGGGGCAGGGGGCGGCGGAAACATTCAGTACTTC.

The V gene is TRBV24-1, the J gene TRBJ2-2, with D unclear. V was shortened by 5 bases and J by 3 bases, with 9 bases between the two germline ends. The CDR3 extends over 14 amino acids. Germline V gene lookup returns CDR1 KGHDR and CDR2 SFDVKD. The CDR3 protein is CATSADRHTGELFF. Here the CDR3 DNA reads TGTGCCACCAGTGCGGATCGGCACACCGGGGAGCTGTTTTTT.

This chain connects TRBV28 to TRBJ1-1; unclear D gene. The V end was cut by 6 bases, the J end by 0 bases, with 17 bases between. Germline assignment: CDR1 MDHEN and CDR2 SYDVKM. The CDR3 length is 16 residues. CDR3 loop: CASSPEILVMNTEAFF. CDR3 nucleotide sequence: TGTGCCAGCAGCCCCGAGATCTTAGTGATGAACACTGAAGCTTTCTTT.

The chain is built from TRBV28 and TRBJ2-6; 7 bases agree with TRBD1. The CDR3 is 19 residues long. CDR1 and CDR2 from the germline V gene are MDHEN and SYDVKM. The trim removed 3 bases at V and 0 bases at J, leaving 11 bases unmatched. The CDR3 sequence: CASSFQPGTERSGANVLTF. CDR3 nucleotide sequence: TGTGCCAGCAGTTTCCAACCCGGGACAGAACGCTCTGGGGCCAACGTCCTGACTTTC.

The chain joins TRBV5-6 to TRBJ2-1; D is possibly TRBD1 (6 bases). Per germline, CDR1 SGHDT and CDR2 YYEEEE. V shed 0 bases and J shed 9 bases, with 13 bases lying between them. There are 14 residues in the CDR3. Written as DNA, the CDR3 is TGTGCCAGCAGCTTGGCAGGCCAAGGGGGTGAGCAGTTCTTC. Translating it yields CASSLAGQGGEQFF.

This clone was counted a few times. This chain joins TRBV3-1 (or the pseudogene TRBV3-2) and TRBJ1-4, with 9 positions matching TRBD1. With V trimmed by 2 bases and J by 7 bases, 11 bases remained unmatched. This CDR3 spans 17 amino acids. Germline CDR1 LGHDT, CDR2 YNNKEL (reference sequence). CDR3 in amino acids: CASSQRAGTGMSEKLFF. Here the CDR3 DNA reads TGTGCCAGCAGCCAAAGGGCTGGGACAGGGATGAGTGAAAAACTGTTTTTT.

The chain has TRBV3-1 (or the pseudogene TRBV3-2) and TRBJ1-1, with a tentative D call TRBD1 (5 bases). The V end was cut by 1 base, the J end by 1 base, with 13 bases between. Germline assignment: CDR1 LGHDT and CDR2 YNNKEL (reference sequence). The CDR3 is 16 amino acids. The CDR3 region is CASSQGAGKANTEAFF. The CDR3 nucleotides read TGTGCCAGCAGCCAAGGGGCAGGGAAAGCGAACACTGAAGCTTTCTTT.

The chain joins TRBV6-1 to TRBJ2-5; the D is unclear. The CDR3 has 13 amino acids. V gave up 2 bases and J gave up 7 bases, with 11 bases separating them. CDR1 is MNHNS, CDR2 SASEGT, per germline. The CDR3 DNA follows: TGTGCCAGCAGTGAACTGGTTCTGGGGACCCAGTACTTC. Amino acid sequence: CASSELVLGTQYF.

The chain has TRBV7-9 and TRBJ1-1, with D perhaps TRBD1 (5 bases). The germline CDR1 and CDR2 sequences are SEHNR and FQNEAQ (reference sequence). This CDR3 region has 14 residues. The V and J ends lost 3 bases and 5 bases respectively, with 13 bases between them. CDR3 amino acids: CASSFDERGTEAFF. CDR3 bases: TGTGCCAGCAGCTTCGACGAGAGGGGAACTGAAGCTTTCTTT.

This clone is judged large. The genes are TRBV3-1 (or the pseudogene TRBV3-2) and TRBJ1-2; D is perhaps TRBD1 (5 bases). The V gene's germline CDR1 is LGHDT and CDR2 YNNKEL (reference sequence). CDR3 length: 17 residues. V lost 1 base to trimming and J lost 8 bases, with 23 bases between them. CDR3 nucleotides: TGTGCCAGCAGCCAAGTAGCGGGAGGGCAGGGAGGTGTCGGCTACACCTTC. It yields the protein CASSQVAGGQGGVGYTF.

This chain connects TRBV29-1 to TRBJ2-1, with D possibly being TRBD1 (6 bases). Germline CDR1 reads SQVTM; CDR2 reads ANQGSEA. The CDR3 is 14 residues long. V was trimmed by 8 bases and J by 2 bases, leaving 16 bases between them. CDR3 bases: TGCAGCTCCAGGGGAAAACTAACCTACAATGAGCAGTTCTTC. Translating it yields CSSRGKLTYNEQFF.

This chain uses TRBV28 with TRBJ2-5; D is ambiguous. Trimming shortened V by 7 bases and J by 0 bases, and 3 bases separated the two germline ends. The length of the CDR3 is 11 residues. Germline assignment: CDR1 MDHEN and CDR2 SYDVKM. CDR3 protein: CASTNQETQYF. The CDR3 DNA reads as TGTGCCAGCACTAACCAAGAGACCCAGTACTTC.

V gene TRBV5-1 combines with J gene TRBJ2-3; tentative D call: TRBD2 (5 bases). Germline CDR1 is SGHRS and CDR2 is YFSETQ. The V gene lost 4 bases and the J gene lost 0 bases, with 18 bases spanning the gap. This CDR3 is 17 amino acids long. The CDR3 coding sequence is TGCGCCAGCAGCCCTCACCGGGCGGGCCCAAGCACAGATACGCAGTATTTT. Translated, it gives CASSPHRAGPSTDTQYF.

The rearrangement links TRBV4-2 to TRBJ1-5, with D hard to call. Germline CDR1 LGHNA, CDR2 YNFKEQ. The CDR3 is made up of 14 amino acids. V was shortened by 3 bases and J by 2 bases, with 8 bases between the two germline ends. The CDR3 here is CASSHGKGNQPQHF. CDR3 in DNA: TGTGCCAGCAGCCACGGTAAGGGCAATCAGCCCCAGCATTTT.

V usage is TRBV30 and J usage is TRBJ1-5; 9 nucleotides agree with TRBD1. V lost 2 bases, J lost 7 bases, and 12 bases stayed unmatched. The CDR3 covers 16 residues. The germline V gene encodes CDR1 GTSNPN and CDR2 SVGIG (reference sequence). CDR3 DNA: TGTGCCTGGAGTTCCGGGACAGGGCCTTTTCGGCAGCCCCAGCATTTT. Its protein is CAWSSGTGPFRQPQHF.

This CDR3 is CASKQGRGTQYF. In nucleotides, the CDR3 is TGTGCCAGCAAGCAGGGCCGGGGGACCCAGTACTTC. J is TRBJ2-5 and V is TRBV28; D could derive from TRBD1 or TRBD2 (5 bases each). Trimming pared 7 bases from V and 7 bases from J, leaving 13 bases between. The germline CDR1 and CDR2 sequences are MDHEN and SYDVKM. The CDR3 spans 12 residues.